The T cell receptor beta chain under discussion was sequenced for a study of T-cell reconstitution after alpha-beta-depleted transplantation in children. The library targeted TCRbeta and was prepared with unique molecular identifiers. TCRdb called the PCR reads again in MiXCR, with one record for every CDR3 protein. Among approximately 200,000 distinct CDR3 sequences listed, about 6% were seen once. At least ten counts were recorded for this clonotype. This TCR came from a girl in the first two years of life with combined immunodeficiency, due to receive a stem cell transplant. The material sequenced was PBMCs, taken before TCRalphabeta/CD19-depleted stem cell transplant.

Written as DNA, the CDR3 is TGCAGTGCTAGATGGACGGGGAACACTGAAGCTTTCTTT. This codes for CSARWTGNTEAFF. The chain carries TRBV20-1 and TRBJ1-1; no clear D gene. V lost 2 bases and J lost 1, with 8 bases in between. Germline V gives CDR1 DFQATT, CDR2 SNEGSKA (reference sequence). The CDR3 covers 13 residues.